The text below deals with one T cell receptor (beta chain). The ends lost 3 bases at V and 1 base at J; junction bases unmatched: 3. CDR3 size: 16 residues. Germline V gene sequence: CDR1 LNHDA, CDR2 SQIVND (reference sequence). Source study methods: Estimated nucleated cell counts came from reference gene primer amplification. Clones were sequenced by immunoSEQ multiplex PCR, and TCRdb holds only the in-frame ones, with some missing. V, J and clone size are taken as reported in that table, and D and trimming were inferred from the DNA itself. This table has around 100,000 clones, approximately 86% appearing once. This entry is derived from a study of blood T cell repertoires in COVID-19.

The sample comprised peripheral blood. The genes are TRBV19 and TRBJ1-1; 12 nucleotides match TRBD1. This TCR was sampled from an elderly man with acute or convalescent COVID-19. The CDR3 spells CASSIRDRGRNTEAFF. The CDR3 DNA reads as TGTGCCAGTAGTATCCGGGACAGGGGGCGGAACACTGAAGCTTTCTTT. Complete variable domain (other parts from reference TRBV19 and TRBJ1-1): DGGITQSPKYLFRKEGQNVTLSCEQNLNHDAMYWYRQDPGQGLRLIYYSQIVNDFQKGDIAEGYSVSREKKESFPLTVTSAQKNPTAFYLCASSIRDRGRNTEAFFGQGTRLTVV.